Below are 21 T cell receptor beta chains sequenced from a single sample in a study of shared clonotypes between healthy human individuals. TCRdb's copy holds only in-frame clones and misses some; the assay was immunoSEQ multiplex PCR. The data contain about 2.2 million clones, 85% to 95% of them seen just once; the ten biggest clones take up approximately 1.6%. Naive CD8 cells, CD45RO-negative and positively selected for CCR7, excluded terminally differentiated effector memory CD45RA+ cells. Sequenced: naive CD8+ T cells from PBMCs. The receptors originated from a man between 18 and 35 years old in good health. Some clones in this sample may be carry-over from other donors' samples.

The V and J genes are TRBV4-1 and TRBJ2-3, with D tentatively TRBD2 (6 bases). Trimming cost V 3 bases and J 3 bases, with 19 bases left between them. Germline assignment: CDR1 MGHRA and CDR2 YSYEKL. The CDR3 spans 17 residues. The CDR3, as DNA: TGCGCCAGCAGCCAGGCCGGGGGAGTGGTGATGACAGATACGCAGTATTTT. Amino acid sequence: CASSQAGGVVMTDTQYF.

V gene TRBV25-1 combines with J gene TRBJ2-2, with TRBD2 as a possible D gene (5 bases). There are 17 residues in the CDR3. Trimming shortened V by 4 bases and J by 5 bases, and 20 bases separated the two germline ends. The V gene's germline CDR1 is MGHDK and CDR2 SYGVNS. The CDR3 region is CASSARRPIPGTGELFF. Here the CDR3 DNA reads TGTGCCAGCAGTGCCCGCCGACCGATCCCGGGGACCGGGGAGCTGTTTTTT.

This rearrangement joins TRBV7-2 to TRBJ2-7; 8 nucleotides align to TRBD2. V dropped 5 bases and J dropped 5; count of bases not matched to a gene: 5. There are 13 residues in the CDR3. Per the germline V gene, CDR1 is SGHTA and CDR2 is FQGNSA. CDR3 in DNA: TGTGCCAGCAGCCCGGGGGGGATGCACGAGCAGTACTTC. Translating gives CASSPGGMHEQYF.

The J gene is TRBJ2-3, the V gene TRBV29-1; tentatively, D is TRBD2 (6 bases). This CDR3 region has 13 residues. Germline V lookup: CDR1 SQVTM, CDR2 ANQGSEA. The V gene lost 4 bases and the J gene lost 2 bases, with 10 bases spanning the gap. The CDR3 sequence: CSVVAGYTDTQYF. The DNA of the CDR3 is TGCAGCGTTGTGGCGGGGTACACAGATACGCAGTATTTT.

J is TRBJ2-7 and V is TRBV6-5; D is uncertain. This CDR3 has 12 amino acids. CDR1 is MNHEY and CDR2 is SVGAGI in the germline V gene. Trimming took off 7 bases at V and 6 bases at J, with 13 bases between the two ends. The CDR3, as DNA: TGTGCCAGCACAGCCGGTCTAGGCGAGCAGTACTTC. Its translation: CASTAGLGEQYF.

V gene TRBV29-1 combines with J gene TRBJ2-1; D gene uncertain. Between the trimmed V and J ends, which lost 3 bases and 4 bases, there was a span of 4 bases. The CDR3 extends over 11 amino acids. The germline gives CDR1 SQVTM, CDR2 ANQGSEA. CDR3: CSVELYNEQFF. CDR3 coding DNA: TGCAGCGTTGAGTTATACAATGAGCAGTTCTTC.

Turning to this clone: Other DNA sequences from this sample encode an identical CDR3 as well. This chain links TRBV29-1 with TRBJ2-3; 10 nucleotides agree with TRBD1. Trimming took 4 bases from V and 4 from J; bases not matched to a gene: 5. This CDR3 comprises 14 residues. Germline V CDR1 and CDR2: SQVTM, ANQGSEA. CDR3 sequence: CSVAGTGVADTQYF. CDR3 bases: TGCAGCGTTGCCGGGACAGGGGTCGCAGATACGCAGTATTTT.

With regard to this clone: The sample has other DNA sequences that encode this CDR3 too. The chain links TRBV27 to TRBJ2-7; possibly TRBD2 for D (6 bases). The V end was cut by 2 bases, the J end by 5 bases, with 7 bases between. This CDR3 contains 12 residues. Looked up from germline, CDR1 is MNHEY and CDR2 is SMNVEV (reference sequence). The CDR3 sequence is CASSLGGDEQYF. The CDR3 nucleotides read TGTGCCAGCAGTTTAGGAGGGGACGAGCAGTACTTC.

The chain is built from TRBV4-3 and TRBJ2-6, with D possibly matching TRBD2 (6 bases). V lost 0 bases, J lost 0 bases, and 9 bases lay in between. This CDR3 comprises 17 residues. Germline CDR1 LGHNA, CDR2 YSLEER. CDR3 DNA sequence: TGCGCCAGCAGCCAAGATTGGAGGGCCTCTGGGGCCAACGTCCTGACTTTC. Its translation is CASSQDWRASGANVLTF.

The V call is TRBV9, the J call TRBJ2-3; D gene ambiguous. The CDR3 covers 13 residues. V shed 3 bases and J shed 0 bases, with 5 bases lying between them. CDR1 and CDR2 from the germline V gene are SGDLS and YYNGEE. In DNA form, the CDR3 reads TGTGCCAGCAGCGCATATAGCACAGATACGCAGTATTTT. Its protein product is CASSAYSTDTQYF. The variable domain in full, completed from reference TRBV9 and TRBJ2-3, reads DSGVTQTPKHLITATGQRVTLRCSPRSGDLSVYWYQQSLDQGLQFLIQYYNGEERAKGNILERFSAQQFPDLHSELNLSSLELGDSALYFCASSAYSTDTQYFGPGTRLTVL.

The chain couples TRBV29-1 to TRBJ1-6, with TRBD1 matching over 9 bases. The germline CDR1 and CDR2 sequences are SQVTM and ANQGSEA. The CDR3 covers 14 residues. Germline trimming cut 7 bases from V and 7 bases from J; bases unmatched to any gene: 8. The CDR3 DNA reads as TGCAGCGCCCGATCCGGGACAGGGAATTCACCCCTCCACTTT. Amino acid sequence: CSARSGTGNSPLHF.

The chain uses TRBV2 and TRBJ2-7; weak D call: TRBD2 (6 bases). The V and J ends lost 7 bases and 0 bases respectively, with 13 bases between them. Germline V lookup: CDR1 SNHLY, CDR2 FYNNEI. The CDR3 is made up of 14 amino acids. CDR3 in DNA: TGTGCCAGCATTCCGGGAGCCCACTCCTACGAGCAGTACTTC. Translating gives CASIPGAHSYEQYF.

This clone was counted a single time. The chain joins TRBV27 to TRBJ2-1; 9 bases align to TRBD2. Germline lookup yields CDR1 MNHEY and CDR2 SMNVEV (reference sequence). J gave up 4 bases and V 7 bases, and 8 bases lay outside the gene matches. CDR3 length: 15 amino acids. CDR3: CASTIAGGRYNEQFF. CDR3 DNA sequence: TGTGCCAGCACGATCGCGGGAGGGAGATACAATGAGCAGTTCTTC.

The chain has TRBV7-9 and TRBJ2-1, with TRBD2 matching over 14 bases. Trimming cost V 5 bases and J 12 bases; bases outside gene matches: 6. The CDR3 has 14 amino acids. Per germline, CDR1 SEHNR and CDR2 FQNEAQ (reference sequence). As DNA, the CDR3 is TGTGCCAGCAGCGCACCGGGACTAGCGGGAGTGCAGTTCTTC. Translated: CASSAPGLAGVQFF.

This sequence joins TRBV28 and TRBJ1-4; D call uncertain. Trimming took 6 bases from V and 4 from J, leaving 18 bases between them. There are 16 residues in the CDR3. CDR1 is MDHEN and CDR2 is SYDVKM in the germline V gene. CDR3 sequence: CASSLRPTRFNEKLFF. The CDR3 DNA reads TGTGCCAGCAGCCTCCGCCCTACAAGATTTAATGAAAAACTGTTTTTT.

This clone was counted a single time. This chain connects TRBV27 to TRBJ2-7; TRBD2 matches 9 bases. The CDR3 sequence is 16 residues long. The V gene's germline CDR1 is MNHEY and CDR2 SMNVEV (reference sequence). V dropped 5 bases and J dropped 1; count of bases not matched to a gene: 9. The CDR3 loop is CASSPLKREASYEQYF. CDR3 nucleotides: TGTGCCAGCAGTCCCCTAAAGCGGGAGGCTTCCTACGAGCAGTACTTC.

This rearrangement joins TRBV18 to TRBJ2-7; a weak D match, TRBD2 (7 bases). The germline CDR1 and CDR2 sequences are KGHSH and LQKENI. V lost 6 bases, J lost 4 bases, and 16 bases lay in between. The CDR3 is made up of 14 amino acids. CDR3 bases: TGTGCCAGCTCCAACCCGGGGGGCTCGTACGAGCAGTACTTC. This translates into CASSNPGGSYEQYF.

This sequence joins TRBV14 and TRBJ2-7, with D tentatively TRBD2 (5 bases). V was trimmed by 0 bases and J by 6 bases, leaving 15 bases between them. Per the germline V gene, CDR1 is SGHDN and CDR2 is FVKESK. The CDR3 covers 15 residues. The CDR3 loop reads CASSQDMRAAREQYF. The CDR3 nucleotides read TGTGCCAGCAGCCAAGATATGAGGGCTGCGCGCGAGCAGTACTTC. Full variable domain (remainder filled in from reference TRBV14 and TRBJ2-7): EAGVTQFPSHSVIEKGQTVTLRCDPISGHDNLYWYRRVMGKEIKFLLHFVKESKQDESGMPNNRFLAERTGGTYSTLKVQPAELEDSGVYFCASSQDMRAAREQYFGPGTRLTVT.

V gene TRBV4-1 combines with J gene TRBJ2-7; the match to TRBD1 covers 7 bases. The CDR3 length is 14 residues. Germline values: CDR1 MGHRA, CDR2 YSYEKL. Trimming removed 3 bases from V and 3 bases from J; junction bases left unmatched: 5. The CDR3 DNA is TGCGCCAGCAGCCATGGGTACAGGGGCTACGAGCAGTACTTC. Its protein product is CASSHGYRGYEQYF.

DNA for the CDR3: TGTGCCAGCAGTGAAGTAGGGTGGACAGATACGCAGTATTTT. It codes for CASSEVGWTDTQYF. This chain links TRBV6-1 with TRBJ2-3; D remains ambiguous. The CDR3 has 14 amino acids. V lost 1 base and J 3 bases, leaving 8 bases between the germline ends. Germline assignment: CDR1 MNHNS and CDR2 SASEGT.

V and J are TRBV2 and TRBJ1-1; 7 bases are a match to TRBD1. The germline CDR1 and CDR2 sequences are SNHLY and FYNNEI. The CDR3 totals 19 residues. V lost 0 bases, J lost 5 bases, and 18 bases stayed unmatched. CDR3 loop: CASSEAGDTGASFGTEAFF. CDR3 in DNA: TGTGCCAGCAGTGAAGCCGGGGATACAGGGGCCAGCTTTGGGACTGAAGCTTTCTTT.